These T cell receptor beta chains were read from a single sample in a study of CD8 T cells in Susac syndrome. TCRdb processed the immunoSEQ multiplex PCR reads anew with MiXCR; each CDR3 protein has one entry. The sample has 120,000 or so distinct CDR3 sequences, 85% to 95% seen once. Sequencing input: CD4+ T cells from PBMCs. The source is a human donor with multiple sclerosis. The CDR3 runs from the conserved cysteine through the conserved F or W. Each record gives: V gene, CDR3 length, D gene, J gene, clone size, CDR3 protein, CDR3 DNA. The D gene is left open where the match is weak. Clone size is stated in some rows and not others, as once, few, many or a class when expanded.

>TRBV7-9|15|NA|TRBJ2-3|NA
CASSPGLGFVDTQYF
TGTGCCAGCAGCCCCGGACTCGGGTTTGTAGATACGCAGTATTTT
>TRBV14|16|NA|TRBJ2-1|NA
CASSQVSRGGINEQFF
TGTGCCAGCAGCCAAGTCAGCAGGGGGGGGATCAATGAGCAGTTCTTC
>TRBV7-8|16|NA|TRBJ1-1|NA
CASSRDRAGARTEAFF
TGTGCCAGCAGCCGTGATCGGGCCGGGGCTCGAACTGAAGCTTTCTTT
>TRBV28|14|NA|TRBJ1-1|NA
CASSFPDRRSEAFF
TGTGCCAGCAGTTTCCCCGACAGGAGGTCTGAAGCTTTCTTT
>TRBV4-2|16|NA|TRBJ1-5|NA
CASSRSVQGREQPQHF
TGTGCCAGCAGCCGCAGCGTACAGGGAAGGGAACAGCCCCAGCATTTT
>TRBV20-1|14|NA|TRBJ1-3|NA
CSARDTSSGNTIYF
TGCAGTGCTAGAGATACCAGTTCTGGAAACACCATATATTTT
>TRBV9|13|NA|TRBJ1-1|NA
CASSVAPGRQAFF
TGTGCCAGCAGCGTAGCGCCCGGACGCCAAGCTTTCTTT
>TRBV2|15|TRBD2|TRBJ2-1|NA
CASRGTSGLYNEQFF
TGTGCCAGCAGGGGGACTAGCGGTCTCTACAATGAGCAGTTCTTC
>TRBV3-1|15|NA|TRBJ1-2|NA
CASSQSAPPSAGYTF
TGTGCCAGCAGCCAATCCGCCCCTCCTTCGGCGGGCTACACCTTC
>TRBV14|14|NA|TRBJ1-1|NA
CASSPRNLNTEAFF
TGTGCCAGCAGCCCTCGTAACTTGAACACTGAAGCTTTCTTT
>TRBV7-2|14|NA|TRBJ1-2|NA
CASSLEAGTTGYTF
TGTGCCAGCAGCTTAGAGGCAGGAACTACTGGCTACACCTTC
>TRBV5-6|18|NA|TRBJ1-4|NA
CASSVRAGGGPTNEKLFF
TGTGCCAGCAGCGTCCGGGCCGGCGGGGGGCCAACTAATGAAAAACTGTTTTTT
>TRBV6-1|16|TRBD2|TRBJ2-1|NA
CASSEFPTSAYNEQFF
TGTGCCAGCAGTGAATTTCCCACTAGCGCCTACAATGAGCAGTTCTTC
>TRBV4-1|10|NA|TRBJ1-1|once
CASSGTEAFF
TGCGCCAGCAGCGGGACTGAAGCTTTCTTT
>TRBV29-1|15|NA|TRBJ2-3|NA
CSVDKQGNPTDTQYF
TGCAGCGTCGATAAACAGGGCAACCCCACAGATACGCAGTATTTT
>TRBV4-1|15|NA|TRBJ1-4|NA
CASSQIGSRNEKLFF
TGCGCCAGCAGCCAGATAGGGTCAAGGAATGAAAAACTGTTTTTT
>TRBV11-2|16|NA|TRBJ1-1|NA
CASSSRGLDHNQGAFF
TGTGCCAGCAGCAGCAGGGGTTTAGACCACAACCAGGGAGCTTTCTTT
>TRBV29-1|12|NA|TRBJ1-1|once
CSVTDTSTEAFF
TGCAGCGTTACGGACACTTCCACTGAAGCTTTCTTT
>TRBV4-2|15|NA|TRBJ1-2|once
CASSQPTADRYGYTF
TGTGCCAGCAGCCAACCTACTGCGGACAGATATGGCTACACCTTC
>TRBV25-1|17|TRBD2|TRBJ2-1|NA
CASSEPGLAFSYNEQFF
TGTGCCAGCAGTGAACCGGGACTAGCGTTCTCCTACAATGAGCAGTTCTTC
>TRBV18|14|TRBD1|TRBJ1-1|NA
CASSAGQGGTEAFF
TGTGCCAGCTCAGCGGGACAGGGGGGCACTGAAGCTTTCTTT
>TRBV18|14|NA|TRBJ2-2|NA
CASSTDRFTGELFF
TGTGCCAGCTCAACTGACCGCTTCACCGGGGAGCTGTTTTTT
>TRBV30|14|NA|TRBJ2-4|NA
CAWGTGIAKNIQYF
TGTGCCTGGGGTACAGGAATAGCCAAAAACATTCAGTACTTC
>TRBV9|15|NA|TRBJ1-3|NA
CASSTYRDSGNTIYF
TGTGCCAGCAGCACCTACAGGGACTCTGGAAACACCATATATTTT
>TRBV27|13|TRBD2|TRBJ2-3|NA
CASRAGETDTQYF
TGTGCCAGCAGGGCGGGGGAGACAGATACGCAGTATTTT
>TRBV6-1|14|TRBD1|TRBJ2-1|NA
CASKGAGAYNEQFF
TGTGCCAGCAAGGGGGCCGGGGCATACAATGAGCAGTTCTTC
>TRBV4-2|17|TRBD2|TRBJ2-3|once
CASSQYTAGARTDTQYF
TGTGCCAGCAGCCAATACACAGCGGGGGCCCGCACAGATACGCAGTATTTT
>TRBV6-1|18|NA|TRBJ2-1|NA
CASSLLQFEGGPRNEQFF
TGTGCCAGCAGCCTTCTCCAGTTTGAGGGGGGGCCGCGCAATGAGCAGTTCTTC
>TRBV6-6|13|TRBD1|TRBJ1-1|NA
CASSYRGLSEAFF
TGTGCCAGCAGTTATAGGGGGCTCTCTGAAGCTTTCTTT
>TRBV9|15|NA|TRBJ2-5|NA
CASSVDGRMEETQYF
TGTGCCAGCAGCGTCGATGGACGGATGGAAGAGACCCAGTACTTC
>TRBV24-1|19|NA|TRBJ1-5|NA
CATSDKLNWDKYSNQPQHF
TGTGCCACCAGTGACAAATTAAACTGGGACAAATATAGCAATCAGCCCCAGCATTTT
>TRBV12-3/TRBV12-4|14|NA|TRBJ1-5|NA
CASQRKGGNQPQHF
TGTGCCAGTCAGAGGAAGGGCGGCAATCAGCCCCAGCATTTT
>TRBV29-1|15|NA|TRBJ1-5|NA
CSVRVSGGYNQPQHF
TGCAGCGTTAGGGTTTCCGGGGGATACAATCAGCCCCAGCATTTT